A single sample gave rise to the 11 T cell receptor beta chains below, sequenced in a study of low-dose radiotherapy and immunotherapy resistance in tumors. TRAV- and TRBV-specific primers, spanning alpha and beta chains, primed first-strand cDNA. Over about 19 PCR cycles, TCRs were amplified from a constant-region primer and V-primer adapter. TCRdb called the reads again in MiXCR, with one record for every CDR3 protein. The sample comprises tens of thousands of distinct CDR3 sequences, about 25% of which are singletons, and 5.5% to 6.5% rests with the top ten. As to time point: before trial treatment. This specimen was PBMCs, taken before treatment. These receptors were taken from a male donor with prostate cancer.

The V gene is TRBV12-3 or TRBV12-4, the J gene TRBJ1-1, with D hard to call. The CDR3 runs 14 residues. Trimming left V 7 bases short and J 0 bases short, with 12 bases between. The CDR3 reads CASTKGQMNTEAFF. In nucleotides, the CDR3 is TGTGCCAGCACCAAAGGGCAGATGAACACTGAAGCTTTCTTT.

The J gene is TRBJ2-7, the V gene TRBV4-2, with a weak D call TRBD1 (6 bases). CDR3 length: 16 residues. CDR1 and CDR2 from the germline V gene are LGHNA and YNFKEQ. The CDR3 here is CASSQAGRGSSFEQYV. The DNA for the CDR3 is TGTGCCAGCAGCCAAGCTGGCAGGGGCAGCTCCTTCGAGCAGTACGTC.

At least ten counts were recorded for this clonotype. The chain uses TRBV20-1 and TRBJ2-1, with D perhaps TRBD1 or TRBD2 (7 bases each). V lost 6 bases and J 10 bases, leaving 19 bases between the germline ends. Germline-derived CDR1 and CDR2 are DFQATT and SNEGSKA (reference sequence). There are 13 residues in the CDR3. Written as DNA, the CDR3 is TGCAGTGCGAGCGGTCAGGGGGGGGCGGAGCAGTTCTTC. Residues: CSASGQGGAEQFF.

Comments on this clonotype: Just one base apart from a much larger clone, this may be a read error. The chain couples TRBV4-3 to TRBJ1-2; D gene ambiguous. Germline V lookup: CDR1 LGHNA, CDR2 YSLEER. This CDR3 has 15 residues. CDR3 protein: CASSQGTDFNDGYTF. DNA of the CDR3: TGCGCCAGCAGCCAAGGAACAGACTTTAACGATGGCTACACCTTC.

This clonotype was found many times. The V and J genes are TRBV18 and TRBJ2-3; D tentatively reads TRBD1 or TRBD2 (5 bases each). With 2 bases removed from V and 5 bases from J, the gap between germline ends came to 14 bases. CDR1 and CDR2 from the germline V gene are KGHSH and LQKENI. CDR3 length equals 15 residues. For the CDR3, the DNA is TGTGCCAGCTCACCAGGAGTAGGGGCGGGAGATACGCAGTATTTT. Translating it yields CASSPGVGAGDTQYF.

This clonotype was counted a few times. The chain uses TRBV5-6 and TRBJ2-1; tentatively, D is TRBD2 (6 bases). V lost 4 bases and J lost 9, with 26 bases in between. CDR3 size: 17 residues. CDR1 is SGHDT and CDR2 is YYEEEE in the germline V gene. The CDR3 reads CASSGSGLPGLGSEQFF. The DNA of the CDR3 is TGTGCCAGCAGCGGTTCGGGACTTCCGGGACTCGGGAGTGAGCAGTTCTTC.

This clonotype was seen repeatedly, ten times or more. J is TRBJ1-1 and V is TRBV11-3; D is ambiguous. The CDR3 runs to 12 residues. The germline CDR1 and CDR2 sequences are SGHNT and YENEEA. Trimming shortened V by 2 bases and J by 11 bases, and 12 bases separated the two germline ends. CDR3 DNA: TGTGCCAGCAGCTTATGGGTCCACGGGGCTTTCTTT. Translation gives CASSLWVHGAFF.

The gene calls are TRBV28 and TRBJ2-7; D is undetermined. V was cut by 6 bases and J by 11 bases, with 17 bases left in between. The CDR3 length is 12 residues. CDR1 MDHEN and CDR2 SYDVKM come from the germline V gene. The DNA for the CDR3 is TGTGCCAGCAGCACTGGACCCAACGTGGAGTACTTC. This codes for CASSTGPNVEYF.

This clonotype was counted at least ten times. This chain's CDR3 is CASSRTGTSGPYNEQFF. In nucleotides, the CDR3 is TGTGCCAGCAGCCGTACCGGGACTAGCGGGCCTTACAATGAGCAGTTCTTC. The chain couples TRBV6-2 or TRBV6-3 to TRBJ2-1; 12 bases fit TRBD2. The CDR3 spans 17 residues. Trimming at V came to 6 bases and at J to 4 bases, leaving 10 bases not matched to a gene. Germline V gene data show CDR1 as MNHEY and CDR2 as SVGEGT.

On this clonotype: A read error is likely here: a far larger clone is one base away. This chain links TRBV6-6 with TRBJ2-7; 10 bases line up with TRBD1. The CDR3 loop spans 14 amino acids. Germline V CDR1 and CDR2: MNHNY, SVGAGI (reference sequence). The junction had 3 bases not matched to a gene; V was cut back by 3 bases and J by 4 bases. As DNA, the CDR3 is TGTGCCAGCAGTTATGGGACAGGGGAGTACGAGCAGTACTTC. Its translation: CASSYGTGEYEQYF.

This clonotype was recorded a few times. As DNA, the CDR3 is TGTGCCAGCAGTTCACAAACCGAACGGGTCCGTGAGACCCAGTACTTC. Translating gives CASSSQTERVRETQYF. The chain is built from TRBV28 and TRBJ2-5; D uncertain. The V gene's germline CDR1 is MDHEN and CDR2 SYDVKM. Trimming cost V 4 bases and J 5 bases, with 20 bases left between them. The CDR3 sequence is 16 residues long.